A single sample gave rise to the 11 T cell receptor beta chains below, sequenced in a study of T cell responses to AZD1222 COVID-19 vaccine. TCRdb's copy holds only in-frame clones and misses some; the assay was immunoSEQ multiplex PCR. There are fewer than 200,000 clones in the sample; around nine tenths occur only once, and 1.5% to 2% lies in the top ten. The material was peripheral blood, obtained on day 0 of AZD1222 vaccination. The receptors stem from an adult in good health.

The genes are TRBV19 and TRBJ2-2; tentatively, D is TRBD1 (5 bases). There are 14 residues in the CDR3. Trimming removed 6 bases from V and 5 bases from J, with 13 bases in between. From germline, CDR1 is LNHDA and CDR2 SQIVND (reference sequence). CDR3: CASRRQGSTGELFF. CDR3 in DNA: TGTGCCAGTAGGCGCCAGGGCTCTACCGGGGAGCTGTTTTTT.

The V gene is TRBV4-2, the J gene TRBJ2-1; D is unresolved. CDR3 length: 14 amino acids. The V end was cut by 0 bases, the J end by 16 bases, with 19 bases between. The germline V gene has CDR1 LGHNA and CDR2 YNFKEQ. The CDR3 is CASSQDSTSRTIFF. CDR3 DNA sequence: TGTGCCAGCAGCCAAGATTCGACCAGCCGCACAATCTTCTTC.

The J gene is TRBJ2-2, the V gene TRBV7-3; D assignment may be TRBD1 or TRBD2 (5 bases each). Germline V lookup: CDR1 SGHTA, CDR2 FQGTGA. V shed 0 bases and J shed 6 bases, with 11 bases lying between them. The CDR3 loop spans 15 amino acids. In DNA, the CDR3 is TGTGCCAGCAGCTTAACTGGGACCCCCGCCGGGGAGCTGTTTTTT. Protein: CASSLTGTPAGELFF.

The chain links TRBV14 to TRBJ2-7; no clear D gene. Germline CDR1 and CDR2: SGHDN and FVKESK. V gave up 5 bases and J gave up 3 bases, with 11 bases separating them. The CDR3 totals 13 residues. In nucleotides, the CDR3 is TGTGCCAGCAGCGAAGGTGGCGGCTACGAGCAGTACTTC. Protein sequence: CASSEGGGYEQYF. Using reference TRBV14 and TRBJ2-7 for the parts outside the CDR3, the full variable domain is EAGVTQFPSHSVIEKGQTVTLRCDPISGHDNLYWYRRVMGKEIKFLLHFVKESKQDESGMPNNRFLAERTGGTYSTLKVQPAELEDSGVYFCASSEGGGYEQYFGPGTRLTVT.

The chain recombines TRBV5-1 with TRBJ2-7; TRBD1 agrees at 7 bases. Germline assignment: CDR1 SGHRS and CDR2 YFSETQ. Unmatched junction bases numbered 4, after V lost 0 bases and J lost 7 bases. The CDR3 spans 13 residues. CDR3 sequence: CASSLGDRREQYF. In nucleotides, the CDR3 is TGCGCCAGCAGCTTGGGGGACAGACGTGAGCAGTACTTC.

The genes are TRBV27 and TRBJ1-2, with D tentatively TRBD1 (5 bases). This CDR3 region has 13 residues. V dropped 2 bases and J dropped 4 bases, with 8 bases sitting between them. Germline V gives CDR1 MNHEY, CDR2 SMNVEV (reference sequence). The CDR3 DNA is TGTGCCAGCAGTTTAGACAGAAGCTATGGCTACACCTTC. Translation gives CASSLDRSYGYTF.

The chain joins TRBV19 to TRBJ1-2, with no clear D. The CDR3 spans 15 residues. CDR1 and CDR2 (germline): LNHDA, SQIVND (reference sequence). Trimming took 0 bases from V and 6 from J, leaving 14 bases between them. The CDR3 here is CASSIEGPQTNGYTF. DNA for the CDR3: TGTGCCAGTAGTATAGAGGGCCCGCAAACGAATGGCTACACCTTC.

The chain carries TRBV6-2 or TRBV6-3 and TRBJ2-7; D might be TRBD1 or TRBD2, each matching 5 bases. The CDR3 covers 14 residues. The germline V gene encodes CDR1 MNHEY and CDR2 SVGEGT. V was trimmed by 3 bases and J by 6 bases, leaving 15 bases between them. CDR3: CASSYGTVQTEQYF. Here the CDR3 DNA reads TGTGCCAGCAGTTATGGGACCGTTCAAACCGAGCAGTACTTC.

The V and J genes are TRBV4-1 and TRBJ2-2; D gene ambiguous. Germline CDR1 is MGHRA and CDR2 is YSYEKL. V gave up 2 bases and J gave up 9 bases, with 22 bases separating them. The length of the CDR3 is 17 residues. The CDR3 DNA sequence: TGCGCCAGCAGCCAAAGCGTATACCCCTCCTCTCCCCGGGAGCTGTTTTTT. It codes for CASSQSVYPSSPRELFF.

This chain uses TRBV19 with TRBJ1-1; the match to TRBD1 covers 7 bases. This CDR3 spans 18 amino acids. The trim removed 0 bases at V and 9 bases at J, leaving 19 bases unmatched. The germline V gene has CDR1 LNHDA and CDR2 SQIVND (reference sequence). CDR3 amino acids: CASSIDPGQADLRSQAFF. CDR3 coding DNA: TGTGCCAGTAGTATAGATCCCGGACAGGCGGATCTGAGGTCTCAAGCTTTCTTT. Together with reference TRBV19 and TRBJ1-1, the CDR3 gives the full variable domain: DGGITQSPKYLFRKEGQNVTLSCEQNLNHDAMYWYRQDPGQGLRLIYYSQIVNDFQKGDIAEGYSVSREKKESFPLTVTSAQKNPTAFYLCASSIDPGQADLRSQAFFGQGTRLTVV.

The J gene is TRBJ1-2, the V gene TRBV5-1; no clear D gene. Trimming removed 2 bases from V and 4 bases from J, with 15 bases in between. Looked up from germline, CDR1 is SGHRS and CDR2 is YFSETQ. The CDR3 contains 15 residues. The CDR3 spells CASSFGGSGSYGYTF. Written as DNA, the CDR3 is TGCGCCAGCAGCTTCGGCGGCAGCGGATCCTATGGCTACACCTTC.